The 29 T cell receptor beta chains below come from one sample, sequenced in a study of siplizumab effects on memory and regulatory T cells. Repertoires were generated with immunoSEQ multiplex PCR, while TCRdb's copy carries only in-frame clones and drops some. The sample lists around 100,000 clones; around nine tenths were seen once. Sequences were obtained from non-Treg CD4+ T cells sorted from blood. Receptors were obtained from a human donor in good health.

This clone appeared once. CDR3: CASSQRTRVETQYF. The CDR3 region has the DNA TGTGCCAGCTCACAGAGAACCAGGGTCGAGACCCAGTACTTC. V is TRBV18 and J is TRBJ2-5, with D possibly TRBD1 on 5 matching bases. V was trimmed by 4 bases and J by 5 bases, leaving 14 bases between them. The CDR3 runs to 14 residues. Germline CDR1 KGHSH, CDR2 LQKENI. Drawing the rest from reference TRBV18 and TRBJ2-5, the complete variable domain is NAGVMQNPRHLVRRRGQEARLRCSPMKGHSHVYWYRQLPEEGLKFMVYLQKENIIDESGMPKERFSAEFPKEGPSILRIQQVVRGDSAAYFCASSQRTRVETQYFGPGTRLLVL.

V is TRBV7-8 and J is TRBJ2-3; a possible D gene is TRBD1 (6 bases). Trimming left V 2 bases short and J 3 bases short, with 6 bases between. The CDR3 covers 13 residues. Germline assignment: CDR1 SGHVS and CDR2 FQNEAQ. Written as DNA, the CDR3 is TGTGCCAGCAGCTTAACAGGGACAGATACGCAGTATTTT. Protein product: CASSLTGTDTQYF. The variable domain in full, completed from reference TRBV7-8 and TRBJ2-3, reads GAGVSQSPRYKVAKRGQDVALRCDPISGHVSLFWYQQALGQGPEFLTYFQNEAQLDKSGLPSDRFFAERPEGSVSTLKIQRTQQEDSAVYLCASSLTGTDTQYFGPGTRLTVL.

The rearrangement joins TRBV11-2 to TRBJ2-1; 7 bases agree with TRBD2. This CDR3 has 16 residues. V trimming: 1 base; J trimming: 3 bases; junction bases outside the gene matches: 6. Germline V gives CDR1 SGHAT, CDR2 FQNNGV. The CDR3 protein is CASSLASGLFYNEQFF. Written as DNA, the CDR3 is TGTGCCAGCAGCTTAGCTAGCGGCCTATTCTACAATGAGCAGTTCTTC.

The chain uses TRBV7-3 and TRBJ2-7, with TRBD2 as a possible D gene (5 bases). Trimming shortened V by 5 bases and J by 3 bases, and 11 bases separated the two germline ends. This CDR3 has 13 residues. Looked up from germline, CDR1 is SGHTA and CDR2 is FQGTGA. CDR3 nucleotide sequence: TGTGCCAGCAGCGACACGGGAAGCTACGAGCAGTACTTC. It translates to CASSDTGSYEQYF.

The CDR3 sequence: CASSLVQGANKLFF. Here the CDR3 DNA reads TGTGCCAGCAGCTTAGTTCAGGGGGCGAATAAACTGTTTTTT. The chain has TRBV7-2 and TRBJ1-4; 8 nucleotides align to TRBD1. Trimming cost V 1 base and J 11 bases; bases outside gene matches: 6. Germline V CDR1 and CDR2: SGHTA, FQGNSA. The CDR3 runs 14 residues. Filled out from reference TRBV7-2 and TRBJ1-4, the complete variable domain reads GAGVSQSPSNKVTEKGKDVELRCDPISGHTALYWYRQSLGQGLEFLIYFQGNSAPDKSGLPSDRFSAERTGGSVSTLTIQRTQQEDSAVYLCASSLVQGANKLFFGSGTQLSVL.

The chain carries TRBV19 and TRBJ1-6; the D gene is possibly TRBD1 (6 bases). The V end lost 7 bases, the J end lost 3 bases, and 10 bases lay between the germline ends. The germline gives CDR1 LNHDA, CDR2 SQIVND (reference sequence). The CDR3 has 14 amino acids. CDR3 in amino acids: CASKGGVYNSPLHF. CDR3 coding DNA: TGTGCCAGTAAGGGGGGGGTCTATAATTCACCCCTCCACTTT.

This rearrangement joins TRBV27 to TRBJ2-2, with a tentative D call TRBD2 (5 bases). The germline V gene has CDR1 MNHEY and CDR2 SMNVEV (reference sequence). V was clipped by 6 bases and J by 0 bases, with 23 bases between them. The CDR3 is made up of 19 amino acids. CDR3 loop: CASSILGLGPGSNTGELFF. The CDR3 DNA follows: TGTGCCAGCAGCATCCTTGGACTGGGCCCCGGATCGAACACCGGGGAGCTGTTTTTT.

The rearrangement uses TRBV5-6 and TRBJ2-1; 7 nucleotides match TRBD2. The CDR3 sequence is 13 residues long. V dropped 1 base and J dropped 8; count of bases not matched to a gene: 3. Germline V lookup: CDR1 SGHDT, CDR2 YYEEEE. The CDR3 here is CASSLIGRDEQFF. CDR3 sequence (DNA): TGTGCCAGCAGCTTGATAGGGAGGGATGAGCAGTTCTTC.

The chain is built from TRBV19 and TRBJ2-1; no firm D call. V was cut by 3 bases and J by 5 bases, with 8 bases left in between. The CDR3 runs to 13 residues. Germline V gene sequence: CDR1 LNHDA, CDR2 SQIVND (reference sequence). The CDR3 reads CASSMGLDNEQFF. CDR3 DNA: TGTGCCAGTAGTATGGGTTTGGACAATGAGCAGTTCTTC.

The V call is TRBV10-1, the J call TRBJ2-1; 13 bases are a match to TRBD2. Germline V gene sequence: CDR1 WNHNN, CDR2 SYGVQD (reference sequence). The CDR3 contains 13 residues. V lost 3 bases and J lost 15; bases outside the gene matches: 5. The CDR3 nucleotides read TGCGCCAGCAGTGACCAGGGACTAGCGGGACTGTTCTTC. It yields the protein CASSDQGLAGLFF.

This chain uses TRBV19 with TRBJ2-3; no definite D call. V was shortened by 7 bases and J by 4 bases, with 12 bases between the two germline ends. CDR3 length equals 13 residues. The germline CDR1 and CDR2 sequences are LNHDA and SQIVND (reference sequence). CDR3 sequence: CASKVQFADTQYF. For the CDR3, the DNA is TGTGCCAGTAAGGTCCAGTTTGCAGATACGCAGTATTTT.

The chain is built from TRBV5-1 and TRBJ2-5, with D maybe TRBD1 (6 bases). CDR3 length: 15 amino acids. Germline CDR1 SGHRS, CDR2 YFSETQ. The germline V and J ends were trimmed by 0 bases and 2 bases, with 11 bases remaining between them. For the CDR3, the DNA is TGCGCCAGCAGCTTGGTGCCAAGGGGGCAAGAGACCCAGTACTTC. Amino acids: CASSLVPRGQETQYF.

This chain connects TRBV2 to TRBJ2-1, with D hard to call. The length of the CDR3 is 14 residues. V shed 6 bases and J shed 0 bases, with 9 bases lying between them. Germline V lookup: CDR1 SNHLY, CDR2 FYNNEI. CDR3 in DNA: TGTGCCAGCAGGGTCAGCCACTCCTACAATGAGCAGTTCTTC. The encoded protein is CASRVSHSYNEQFF.

Only one count was recorded for this clone. This chain joins TRBV4-1 and TRBJ2-5; 8 nucleotides line up with TRBD1. This CDR3 is 13 amino acids long. The V segment lost 9 bases and the J segment 1 base; nucleotides outside the gene matches: 4. The germline V gene has CDR1 MGHRA and CDR2 YSYEKL. The CDR3 DNA reads TGCGCCAGTTGCGGACAGGGCCAAGAGACCCAGTACTTC. This translates into CASCGQGQETQYF.

The chain couples TRBV7-8 to TRBJ1-3; no clear D. In germline, CDR1 is SGHVS, CDR2 FQNEAQ. The germline V and J ends were trimmed by 3 bases and 0 bases, with 6 bases remaining between them. The CDR3 loop spans 14 amino acids. CDR3 in DNA: TGTGCCAGCAGCTTCTCGAGCTCTGGAAACACCATATATTTT. Encoded protein: CASSFSSSGNTIYF.

This clone is a singleton in its sample. The chain is built from TRBV6-5 and TRBJ2-7; 7 nucleotides agree with TRBD1. The germline gives CDR1 MNHEY, CDR2 SVGAGI. V was pared by 6 bases and J by 3 bases, with 8 bases of the junction left unmatched. This CDR3 has 14 amino acids. This chain's CDR3 is CASRPGQRLYEQYF. As DNA, the CDR3 is TGTGCCAGCAGGCCGGGACAGCGACTCTACGAGCAGTACTTC.

This chain links TRBV23-1 with TRBJ2-3; D is ambiguous. Being an ORF, TRBV23-1 has a function that is uncertain. V was shortened by 3 bases and J by 0 bases, with 4 bases between the two germline ends. This CDR3 has 13 amino acids. The CDR3 nucleotides read TGCGCCAGCAGTCAGGGCAGCACAGATACGCAGTATTTT. This gives the protein CASSQGSTDTQYF.

The chain uses TRBV6-4 and TRBJ1-1; D is ambiguous. Germline lookup yields CDR1 MRHNA and CDR2 SNTAGT. The CDR3 runs to 12 residues. V shed 7 bases and J shed 2 bases, with 8 bases lying between them. CDR3 DNA sequence: TGTGCCAGCAAACGGGAAAACACTGAAGCTTTCTTT. The encoded protein is CASKRENTEAFF.

This chain joins TRBV28 and TRBJ1-2; TRBD1 matches at 11 bases. J lost 8 bases, V lost 5 bases, and 4 bases had no gene match. Germline V gene lookup returns CDR1 MDHEN and CDR2 SYDVKM. The CDR3 extends over 13 amino acids. The CDR3 protein is CASSPGTGGGYTF. CDR3 in DNA: TGTGCCAGCAGTCCAGGGACAGGGGGAGGCTACACCTTC.

The chain has TRBV11-3 and TRBJ2-3; 8 bases align to TRBD1. Looked up from germline, CDR1 is SGHNT and CDR2 is YENEEA. This CDR3 spans 17 amino acids. J was trimmed by 4 bases and V by 5 bases; bases with no gene match: 14. CDR3 bases: TGTGCCAGCAGCCCCTCGCGAGGGGACAGGTTGGCAGATACGCAGTATTTT. Its translation is CASSPSRGDRLADTQYF. Using reference TRBV11-3 and TRBJ2-3 for the parts outside the CDR3, the full variable domain is EAGVVQSPRYKIIEKKQPVAFWCNPISGHNTLYWYLQNLGQGPELLIRYENEEAVDDSQLPKDRFSAERLKGVDSTLKIQPAELGDSAVYLCASSPSRGDRLADTQYFGPGTRLTVL.

This clone was seen a single time. The V gene is TRBV4-1, the J gene TRBJ2-7; D possibly corresponds to TRBD2 (6 bases). The V gene's germline CDR1 is MGHRA and CDR2 YSYEKL. This CDR3 contains 15 residues. V gave up 5 bases and J gave up 4 bases, with 18 bases separating them. This CDR3 is CASSEGGQGEYEQYF. In DNA, the CDR3 is TGCGCCAGCAGCGAAGGAGGGCAGGGAGAATACGAGCAGTACTTC.

The genes are TRBV6-6 and TRBJ1-5, with D uncertain. Trimming shortened V by 7 bases and J by 4 bases, and 14 bases separated the two germline ends. The CDR3 sequence is 14 residues long. Per the germline V gene, CDR1 is MNHNY and CDR2 is SVGAGI (reference sequence). The CDR3 nucleotides read TGTGCCAGCACTCCCTCGGATCCGAATCAGCCCCAGCATTTT. This encodes CASTPSDPNQPQHF.

This chain uses TRBV4-1 with TRBJ2-1; either TRBD1 or TRBD2 may fit D (5 bases each). Germline CDR1 and CDR2: MGHRA and YSYEKL. With 1 base removed from V and 3 bases from J, the gap between germline ends came to 7 bases. The CDR3 runs to 14 residues. CDR3 amino acids: CASSQGGNYNEQFF. DNA for the CDR3: TGCGCCAGCAGCCAAGGGGGGAACTACAATGAGCAGTTCTTC.

The chain employs TRBV18 and TRBJ2-5, with 8 bases identical to TRBD1. V gave up 6 bases and J gave up 4 bases; unmatched junction bases: 7. Per the germline V gene, CDR1 is KGHSH and CDR2 is LQKENI. The CDR3 has 14 residues. The CDR3 loop is CASSPTGGRETQYF. CDR3 in DNA: TGTGCCAGCTCTCCTACAGGGGGACGAGAGACCCAGTACTTC.

The chain links TRBV14 to TRBJ2-3; the D gene is possibly TRBD1 (6 bases). Germline V gene lookup returns CDR1 SGHDN and CDR2 FVKESK. There are 15 residues in the CDR3. Trimming removed 6 bases at V and 6 bases at J, with 19 bases between. The CDR3 here is CASRSTRGKGDTQYF. CDR3 nucleotide sequence: TGTGCCAGCAGGTCGACCAGGGGAAAGGGGGATACGCAGTATTTT.

The rearrangement uses TRBV6-1 and TRBJ2-3, with D tentatively TRBD1 (6 bases). The CDR3 is made up of 14 amino acids. Germline CDR1 and CDR2: MNHNS and SASEGT. V was pared by 6 bases and J by 5 bases, with 15 bases between. The CDR3 DNA follows: TGTGCCAGCAGAGTTCCGGGACAACGAGATACGCAGTATTTT. Translating gives CASRVPGQRDTQYF.

The chain links TRBV27 to TRBJ1-4, with 7 bases aligning to TRBD1. The CDR3 loop spans 15 amino acids. Germline V lookup: CDR1 MNHEY, CDR2 SMNVEV (reference sequence). V dropped 5 bases and J dropped 9; count of bases not matched to a gene: 12. The CDR3 protein is CASSPSPDRAKKLFF. The CDR3 bases are TGTGCCAGCAGTCCTTCTCCCGACAGGGCGAAAAAACTGTTTTTT.

V usage is TRBV25-1 and J usage is TRBJ2-7; D is ambiguous. Looked up from germline, CDR1 is MGHDK and CDR2 is SYGVNS. The CDR3 covers 11 residues. Trimming took 3 bases from V and 6 from J, leaving 6 bases between them. For the CDR3, the DNA is TGTGCCAGCAGTGACCTTACCGAGCAGTACTTC. It codes for CASSDLTEQYF.

The chain links TRBV6-5 to TRBJ1-2; no definite D call. V dropped 5 bases and J dropped 0 bases, with 4 bases sitting between them. Germline lookup yields CDR1 MNHEY and CDR2 SVGAGI. The CDR3 has 12 residues. The CDR3 DNA follows: TGTGCCAGCAGTACAGCTAACTATGGCTACACCTTC. It is translated as CASSTANYGYTF.